These 24 T cell receptor beta chains came from one sample sequenced in a study of blood T cell repertoires in COVID-19. The table came from immunoSEQ multiplex PCR; TCRdb's copy has only in-frame clones and leaves some out. The sample consists of about 180,000 clones, approximately 85% of them appearing once. Sequencing input: PBMCs or T cells enriched from blood (not recorded which). The receptor source for this set is a woman between 18 and 29 years old who had recovered from COVID-19.

The chain recombines TRBV28 with TRBJ1-2; D is unclear. Germline V CDR1 and CDR2: MDHEN, SYDVKM. This CDR3 spans 14 amino acids. V was pared by 5 bases and J by 0 bases, with 10 bases between. The chain's CDR3 is CASSVAGANYGYTF. The CDR3 nucleotides read TGTGCCAGCAGTGTGGCTGGAGCTAACTATGGCTACACCTTC.

The chain couples TRBV5-1 to TRBJ1-6, with D maybe TRBD1 (5 bases). In germline, CDR1 is SGHRS, CDR2 YFSETQ. Trimming shortened V by 4 bases and J by 7 bases, and 12 bases separated the two germline ends. This CDR3 has 14 residues. Here the CDR3 reads CASSGPTDNSPLHF. CDR3 bases: TGCGCCAGCAGCGGGCCGACAGACAATTCACCCCTCCACTTT.

This sequence joins TRBV7-3 and TRBJ2-1; 9 bases match TRBD2. Looked up from germline, CDR1 is SGHTA and CDR2 is FQGTGA. This CDR3 spans 16 amino acids. Trimming cost V 6 bases and J 5 bases; bases outside gene matches: 11. The CDR3 loop reads CASRGDPAGGNNEQFF. In nucleotides, the CDR3 is TGTGCCAGCAGAGGGGATCCGGCGGGAGGGAACAATGAGCAGTTCTTC.

This clone appeared once. The genes are TRBV29-1 and TRBJ2-3; D perhaps matches TRBD1 (6 bases). Per the germline V gene, CDR1 is SQVTM and CDR2 is ANQGSEA. The CDR3 has 14 amino acids. V gave up 6 bases and J gave up 1 base, with 14 bases separating them. The CDR3 is CSVAGTSGTDTQYF. CDR3 in DNA: TGCAGCGTAGCCGGGACATCGGGCACAGATACGCAGTATTTT.

V and J are TRBV19 and TRBJ1-3, with no clear D. V lost 10 bases, J lost 0 bases, and 7 bases lay in between. From germline, CDR1 is LNHDA and CDR2 SQIVND (reference sequence). The CDR3 has 12 amino acids. The DNA for the CDR3 is TGTGCCATTATCAGCTCTGGAAACACCATATATTTT. It encodes CAIISSGNTIYF.

This clone was seen many times. V and J are TRBV7-2 and TRBJ2-7, with 7 bases matching TRBD1. V was clipped by 2 bases and J by 3 bases; unmatched bases: 16. The CDR3 runs 18 residues. CDR1 is SGHTA and CDR2 is FQGNSA in the germline V gene. CDR3 in DNA: TGTGCCAGCAGCTTAACCCCGGGACAGACCCGTCGGGGCTACGAGCAGTACTTC. Translated: CASSLTPGQTRRGYEQYF.

The rearrangement uses TRBV6-2 or TRBV6-3 and TRBJ2-1; 7 bases align to TRBD2. The germline gives CDR1 MNHEY, CDR2 SVGEGT. The trim removed 5 bases at V and 6 bases at J, leaving 16 bases unmatched. This CDR3 has 17 amino acids. The CDR3 nucleotides are TGTGCCAGCAGTGCCTCTAGCTCGGGAGGTCCCCGCAATGAGCAGTTCTTC. Its protein product is CASSASSSGGPRNEQFF.

The chain uses TRBV7-2 and TRBJ1-2; tentative D call: TRBD1 (5 bases). V shed 3 bases and J shed 2 bases, with 10 bases lying between them. The CDR3 length is 14 residues. Looked up from germline, CDR1 is SGHTA and CDR2 is FQGNSA. In nucleotides, the CDR3 is TGTGCCAGCAGCTTCGGCAGGGAAAACTATGGCTACACCTTC. Amino acid sequence: CASSFGRENYGYTF.

V gene TRBV20-1 combines with J gene TRBJ2-5; TRBD2 matches at 9 bases. CDR3 length: 14 amino acids. After removal of 3 bases from V and 3 bases from J, the junction contained 5 bases not matched to a gene. Germline CDR1 and CDR2: DFQATT and SNEGSKA (reference sequence). The CDR3 loop is CSASPLAGKETQYF. The CDR3 DNA is TGCAGTGCTAGTCCCCTAGCGGGGAAAGAGACCCAGTACTTC.

This sequence joins TRBV19 and TRBJ1-6, with a tentative D call TRBD1 (5 bases). V lost 10 bases to trimming and J lost 11 bases, with 15 bases between them. CDR1 and CDR2 from the germline V gene are LNHDA and SQIVND (reference sequence). CDR3 length: 12 amino acids. The CDR3: CATAGLMTPLHF. CDR3 DNA: TGTGCCACCGCGGGACTTATGACACCCCTCCACTTT.

This chain links TRBV30 with TRBJ1-2; D is undetermined. Trimming stripped 8 bases from V and 2 bases from J, with 15 bases between. Germline CDR1 reads GTSNPN; CDR2 reads SVGIG (reference sequence). The CDR3 runs to 13 residues. The CDR3 DNA reads TGTGCCCGAGAGGCCGCCAACAACTATGGCTACACCTTC. Its protein product is CAREAANNYGYTF.

V is TRBV19 and J is TRBJ2-1; 7 nucleotides line up with TRBD2. The CDR3 totals 17 residues. Germline V gives CDR1 LNHDA, CDR2 SQIVND (reference sequence). V gave up 2 bases and J gave up 0 bases; unmatched junction bases: 7. The CDR3: CASSISSGTYSYNEQFF. CDR3 DNA sequence: TGTGCCAGTAGTATATCGAGCGGGACTTACTCCTACAATGAGCAGTTCTTC.

This clone appeared a few times. This sequence joins TRBV11-2 and TRBJ2-1; TRBD2 is a possible D gene (7 bases). CDR3 length equals 16 residues. Germline CDR1 reads SGHAT; CDR2 reads FQNNGV. The V and J ends lost 1 base and 6 bases respectively, with 16 bases between them. The CDR3 reads CASSLGGGGEVNEQFF. The CDR3 nucleotides read TGTGCCAGCAGCTTAGGAGGAGGGGGGGAAGTCAATGAGCAGTTCTTC.

The rearrangement joins TRBV12-3 or TRBV12-4 to TRBJ1-5, with a possible D match to TRBD1 (6 bases). This CDR3 region has 13 residues. V was shortened by 2 bases and J by 6 bases, with 8 bases between the two germline ends. CDR3 nucleotides: TGTGCCAGCAGTTTACAGGGGATTCAGCCCCAGCATTTT. Its translation: CASSLQGIQPQHF.

The chain combines TRBV2 with TRBJ1-2; the D is unclear. V lost 4 bases to trimming and J lost 5 bases, with 5 bases between them. CDR1 is SNHLY, CDR2 FYNNEI, per germline. The CDR3 is made up of 11 amino acids. The DNA for the CDR3 is TGTGCCAGCAGTGGAGGGTATGGCTACACCTTC. Its protein product is CASSGGYGYTF.

The CDR3 DNA follows: TGCGCCAGCAGCTTGGCGGGGGGAGTCAGCCCAGATACGCAGTATTTT. Protein product: CASSLAGGVSPDTQYF. The V call is TRBV5-1, the J call TRBJ2-3, with TRBD2 matching 7 bases. CDR3 length: 16 amino acids. Germline trimming cut 0 bases from V and 4 bases from J; bases unmatched to any gene: 8. Per the germline V gene, CDR1 is SGHRS and CDR2 is YFSETQ.

This chain links TRBV14 with TRBJ1-2; 7 bases line up with TRBD1. CDR1 and CDR2 from the germline V gene are SGHDN and FVKESK. Trimming took 4 bases from V and 4 from J; bases not matched to a gene: 21. The CDR3 has 19 amino acids. The CDR3 reads CASSRNDRTRQGDSYGYTF. CDR3 bases: TGTGCCAGCAGCCGGAACGACAGAACTAGACAGGGAGATTCCTATGGCTACACCTTC.

The CDR3 reads CASSSGSTDTQYF. The CDR3 nucleotides are TGTGCCAGCAGTAGCGGATCCACAGATACGCAGTATTTT. The chain is built from TRBV9 and TRBJ2-3, with D maybe TRBD2 (6 bases). V gave up 5 bases and J gave up 2 bases, with 9 bases separating them. The CDR3 totals 13 residues. Germline CDR1 is SGDLS and CDR2 is YYNGEE.

The V and J genes are TRBV28 and TRBJ1-5; tentatively, D is TRBD1 (6 bases). V dropped 4 bases and J dropped 2 bases, with 15 bases sitting between them. Germline CDR1 is MDHEN and CDR2 is SYDVKM. This CDR3 spans 16 amino acids. The CDR3 here is CASSYPATGRNQPQHF. CDR3 nucleotides: TGTGCCAGCAGTTACCCCGCGACAGGTCGCAATCAGCCCCAGCATTTT.

The V and J genes are TRBV15 and TRBJ1-3; D is uncertain. Germline CDR1 reads LNHNV; CDR2 reads YYDKDF (reference sequence). The length of the CDR3 is 15 residues. With 4 bases removed from V and 0 bases from J, the gap between germline ends came to 10 bases. The CDR3 loop is CATSKTGYSGNTIYF. The CDR3 DNA follows: TGTGCCACCAGCAAGACTGGATACTCTGGAAACACCATATATTTT.

The chain recombines TRBV20-1 with TRBJ2-7; tentative D call: TRBD1 (6 bases). The CDR3 is made up of 15 amino acids. CDR1 DFQATT and CDR2 SNEGSKA come from the germline V gene (reference sequence). Deletions cut 5 bases from V and 6 bases from J, with 23 bases between. The CDR3 DNA is TGCAGTGCTCGTGGACAGACACCCCTATTCCCCGAGCAGTACTTC. Amino acid sequence: CSARGQTPLFPEQYF.

The CDR3 nucleotides are TGTGCCAGTAGTATAGGGTTCAGAGAAGCTTTCTTT. Translating it yields CASSIGFREAFF. The rearrangement uses TRBV19 and TRBJ1-1; D is uncertain. Trimming took 1 base from V and 8 from J, leaving 8 bases between them. The germline CDR1 and CDR2 sequences are LNHDA and SQIVND (reference sequence). This CDR3 region has 12 residues. Full variable domain (remainder filled in from reference TRBV19 and TRBJ1-1): DGGITQSPKYLFRKEGQNVTLSCEQNLNHDAMYWYRQDPGQGLRLIYYSQIVNDFQKGDIAEGYSVSREKKESFPLTVTSAQKNPTAFYLCASSIGFREAFFGQGTRLTVV.

The chain employs TRBV6-5 and TRBJ1-1; TRBD1 agrees at 9 bases. CDR1 and CDR2 from the germline V gene are MNHEY and SVGAGI. The V segment lost 8 bases and the J segment 5 bases; nucleotides outside the gene matches: 12. The CDR3 contains 15 residues. CDR3 sequence (DNA): TGTGCCAGCGAACCATATAAAGGGACAGGGACTGAAGCTTTCTTT. This sequence encodes CASEPYKGTGTEAFF.

This sequence joins TRBV5-4 and TRBJ2-1; the match to TRBD2 covers 8 bases. The junction had 10 bases not matched to a gene; V was cut back by 5 bases and J by 0 bases. The CDR3 has 17 residues. Germline V gene lookup returns CDR1 SGHNT and CDR2 YYREEE (reference sequence). The DNA for the CDR3 is TGTGCCAGCAGTTTGATACTAGCGGCATCCTCCTACAATGAGCAGTTCTTC. Translating gives CASSLILAASSYNEQFF.